The 13 T cell receptor beta chains presented below share a single source sample, sequenced in a study of cytomegalovirus exposure and HLA in healthy donors. PCR amplification relied on 60 Vbeta primers (plus 13 Jbeta primers). The protocol was immunoSEQ multiplex PCR, while the TCRdb copy is restricted to in-frame clones and leaves out a portion. In the table there are approximately 100,000 clones, roughly four fifths of which are singletons. Input material: PBMCs. Every receptor here comes from a male donor in good health and CMV-seropositive.

The J gene is TRBJ1-2, the V gene TRBV13; TRBD1 might be the D (6 bases). The germline V and J ends were trimmed by 0 bases and 3 bases, with 11 bases remaining between them. This CDR3 spans 15 amino acids. Germline V gives CDR1 PRHDT, CDR2 FYEKMQ (reference sequence). In nucleotides, the CDR3 is TGTGCCAGCAGCTTAGGGCAGGGGAGTTACTATGGCTACACCTTC. This codes for CASSLGQGSYYGYTF. Filled out from reference TRBV13 and TRBJ1-2, the complete variable domain reads AAGVIQSPRHLIKEKRETATLKCYPIPRHDTVYWYQQGPGQDPQFLISFYEKMQSDKGSIPDRFSAQQFSDYHSELNMSSLELGDSALYFCASSLGQGSYYGYTFGSGTRLTVV.

The gene calls are TRBV15 and TRBJ1-5, with unresolved D. V lost 1 base and J 1 base, leaving 11 bases between the germline ends. This CDR3 is 16 amino acids long. Germline V CDR1 and CDR2: LNHNV, YYDKDF (reference sequence). Here the CDR3 DNA reads TGTGCCACCAGCAGAGTCGAGTCTGCGAGCAATCAGCCCCAGCATTTT. Translated: CATSRVESASNQPQHF.

There are a few counts of this clone. The chain combines TRBV30 with TRBJ1-3; the D is unclear. The length of the CDR3 is 13 residues. CDR1 and CDR2 (germline): GTSNPN, SVGIG (reference sequence). Trimming left V 5 bases short and J 2 bases short, with 10 bases between. The CDR3 loop reads CAWDISTGNTIYF. CDR3 DNA: TGTGCCTGGGACATTTCAACTGGAAACACCATATATTTT. Combining the CDR3 with reference TRBV30 and TRBJ1-3 gives the whole variable domain SQTIHQWPATLVQPVGSPLSLECTVEGTSNPNLYWYRQAAGRGLQLLFYSVGIGQISSEVPQNLSASRPQDRQFILSSKKLLLSDSGFYLCAWDISTGNTIYFGEGSWLTVV.

The V gene is TRBV30, the J gene TRBJ1-1, with D hard to call. The CDR3 has 13 amino acids. Germline-derived CDR1 and CDR2 are GTSNPN and SVGIG (reference sequence). V gave up 0 bases and J gave up 3 bases, with 8 bases separating them. Here the CDR3 DNA reads TGTGCCTGGAGTGTACTGGCGGACACTGAAGCTTTCTTT. Protein: CAWSVLADTEAFF.

For this clone: Other DNA sequences in the same sample also yield this CDR3. The chain employs TRBV7-2 and TRBJ2-7; 8 positions match TRBD1. This CDR3 is 15 amino acids long. Germline V lookup: CDR1 SGHTA, CDR2 FQGNSA. With 5 bases clipped from V and 2 bases from J, the junction kept 8 bases outside the gene matches. CDR3 DNA sequence: TGTGCCAGCAGCCCCCGGACAGGGCGGGCCTACGAGCAGTACTTC. This codes for CASSPRTGRAYEQYF.

The chain carries TRBV19 and TRBJ2-2, with D tentatively TRBD1 (6 bases). Germline values: CDR1 LNHDA, CDR2 SQIVND (reference sequence). The CDR3 is made up of 15 amino acids. The germline V and J ends were trimmed by 6 bases and 3 bases, with 14 bases remaining between them. CDR3 DNA: TGTGCCAGTAGCCCACAGGGCCCCGACACCGGGGAGCTGTTTTTT. Translating it yields CASSPQGPDTGELFF.

V is TRBV7-2 and J is TRBJ2-3; possibly TRBD1 for D (6 bases). The CDR3 spans 14 residues. Germline V lookup: CDR1 SGHTA, CDR2 FQGNSA. V was pared by 8 bases and J by 1 base, with 13 bases between. The CDR3 spells CASPPPGGTDTQYF. The DNA of the CDR3 is TGTGCCAGCCCCCCCCCAGGGGGCACAGATACGCAGTATTTT.

The chain carries TRBV5-1 and TRBJ2-3; a weak D match, TRBD1 (5 bases). CDR1 is SGHRS, CDR2 YFSETQ, per germline. The CDR3 totals 17 residues. Trimming took off 0 bases at V and 0 bases at J, with 14 bases between the two ends. The CDR3 sequence: CASSLVGQGTSTDTQYF. CDR3 in DNA: TGCGCCAGCAGCTTGGTGGGGCAGGGAACTAGCACAGATACGCAGTATTTT.

The chain joins TRBV21-1 to TRBJ2-5; the table's D call of TRBD1 was not tested on the DNA. TRBV21-1 is noted as a pseudogene. The CDR3 covers 13 residues. The CDR3 here is CASSKDSKETQYF. The CDR3 DNA sequence: TGTGCCAGCAGCAAGGACAGCAAAGAGACCCAGTACTTC.

The chain couples TRBV19 to TRBJ1-2; possibly TRBD1 for D (6 bases). CDR3 size: 16 residues. The ends were cut back, 4 bases at V and 1 base at J, with 16 bases in the middle. CDR1 is LNHDA, CDR2 SQIVND, per germline (reference sequence). CDR3 sequence reads: CASSTRLGGHNYGYTF. In DNA form, the CDR3 reads TGTGCCAGTAGTACACGCCTCGGGGGGCATAACTATGGCTACACCTTC.

The chain combines TRBV28 with TRBJ2-5, with D perhaps TRBD1 (6 bases). The end of the DNA is better explained by TRBJ2-7, so the J call may be wrong. There are 15 residues in the CDR3. Germline V gene sequence: CDR1 MDHEN, CDR2 SYDVKM. In DNA, the CDR3 is TGTGCCAGCAGTCCGCCCCCGGGACAAACCTACGAGCAGTACTTC. The encoded protein is CASSPPPGQTYEQYF.

The chain is built from TRBV9 and TRBJ2-5, with TRBD2 matching over 10 bases. The CDR3 sequence is 16 residues long. Trimming removed 0 bases from V and 2 bases from J; junction bases left unmatched: 4. CDR1 SGDLS and CDR2 YYNGEE come from the germline V gene. The CDR3 spells CASSVGAGGIQETQYF. The DNA for the CDR3 is TGTGCCAGCAGCGTAGGAGCGGGGGGGATTCAAGAGACCCAGTACTTC.

The chain carries TRBV28 and TRBJ2-1; 12 bases line up with TRBD2. Germline loops: CDR1 MDHEN, CDR2 SYDVKM. With 6 bases clipped from V and 12 bases from J, the junction kept 12 bases outside the gene matches. This CDR3 region has 15 residues. In DNA, the CDR3 is TGTGCCAGCAGACCACTAGCGGGGGGTTGGGGCGTGCAGTTCTTC. Translated, it gives CASRPLAGGWGVQFF. Together with reference TRBV28 and TRBJ2-1, the CDR3 gives the full variable domain: DVKVTQSSRYLVKRTGEKVFLECVQDMDHENMFWYRQDPGLGLRLIYFSYDVKMKEKGDIPEGYSVSREKKERFSLILESASTNQTSMYLCASRPLAGGWGVQFFGPGTRLTVL.